A selection of T cell receptor beta chains follows, all from one sample in a study of CD8+ T cells in alopecia areata. Sequenced by immunoSEQ multiplex PCR; TCRdb stores in-frame clones only, minus some. The repertoire consists of 110,000 to 150,000 clones, with roughly 52% occurring once and the leading ten covering approximately 15%. The sample here was CD8+ T cells sorted from blood, taken at week 4, from a patient treated with tofacitinib. The receptors were gathered from a human donor with alopecia areata. Each CDR3 is given with its conserved first and last residue. Each record gives: V gene, clone size, D gene, CDR3 length, J gene, CDR3 protein, CDR3 DNA. D genes are given only for firm matches. Clone size, where shown, is once, few, many, or a class for clones that have expanded.

v_call: TRBV29-1
clone_size: NA
d_call: TRBD1
cdr3_length: 12
j_call: TRBJ2-1
cdr3_aa: CSVEEIIGQEVF
cdr3_nt: TGCAGCGTTGAAGAAATAATCGGACAGGAGGTCTTC

v_call: TRBV9
clone_size: few
d_call: NA
cdr3_length: 13
j_call: TRBJ2-2
cdr3_aa: CASSEQGPGELFF
cdr3_nt: TGTGCCAGCAGCGAACAGGGTCCCGGGGAGCTGTTTTTT

v_call: TRBV30
clone_size: NA
d_call: NA
cdr3_length: 14
j_call: TRBJ2-5
cdr3_aa: CAWSVPRIQETQYF
cdr3_nt: TGTGCCTGGAGTGTACCACGGATTCAAGAGACCCAGTACTTC

v_call: TRBV4-3
clone_size: NA
d_call: NA
cdr3_length: 16
j_call: TRBJ2-1
cdr3_aa: CASSPFVGNLGNEQFF
cdr3_nt: TGCGCCAGCAGCCCCTTCGTGGGGAACTTAGGGAATGAGCAGTTCTTC

v_call: TRBV30
clone_size: once
d_call: NA
cdr3_length: 13
j_call: TRBJ2-5
cdr3_aa: CAWSVQDGETQYF
cdr3_nt: TGTGCCTGGAGTGTACAGGACGGGGAGACCCAGTACTTC

v_call: TRBV15
clone_size: NA
d_call: TRBD1
cdr3_length: 13
j_call: TRBJ1-2
cdr3_aa: CATTLDRGAGYTF
cdr3_nt: TGTGCCACCACCCTAGACAGGGGGGCTGGCTACACCTTC

v_call: TRBV30
clone_size: few
d_call: NA
cdr3_length: 13
j_call: TRBJ1-1
cdr3_aa: CAWSAGVNTEAFF
cdr3_nt: TGTGCCTGGAGTGCAGGGGTGAACACTGAAGCTTTCTTT

v_call: TRBV27
clone_size: NA
d_call: NA
cdr3_length: 12
j_call: TRBJ1-6
cdr3_aa: CASSFPRQPLHF
cdr3_nt: TGTGCCAGCAGTTTCCCCAGACAACCCCTCCACTTT

v_call: TRBV27
clone_size: NA
d_call: TRBD1
cdr3_length: 16
j_call: TRBJ2-2
cdr3_aa: CASSERGGLDTGELFF
cdr3_nt: TGTGCCAGCAGTGAAAGAGGGGGCCTGGACACCGGGGAGCTGTTTTTT

v_call: TRBV7-9
clone_size: few
d_call: TRBD1
cdr3_length: 11
j_call: TRBJ1-1
cdr3_aa: CASSLGDRAFF
cdr3_nt: TGTGCCAGCAGCTTAGGGGACAGAGCTTTCTTT

v_call: TRBV7-2
clone_size: NA
d_call: TRBD2
cdr3_length: 16
j_call: TRBJ2-1
cdr3_aa: CASSSLRDYSYNEQFF
cdr3_nt: TGTGCCAGCAGCTCACTCCGGGACTACTCCTACAATGAGCAGTTCTTC

v_call: TRBV7-6
clone_size: once
d_call: TRBD1
cdr3_length: 14
j_call: TRBJ1-1
cdr3_aa: CASSFGQGSTEAFF
cdr3_nt: TGTGCCAGCAGCTTCGGACAGGGGAGCACTGAAGCTTTCTTT

v_call: TRBV27
clone_size: NA
d_call: NA
cdr3_length: 14
j_call: TRBJ2-5
cdr3_aa: CASSFNSEEETQYF
cdr3_nt: TGTGCCAGCAGTTTTAATAGCGAGGAGGAGACCCAGTACTTC

v_call: TRBV7-9
clone_size: once
d_call: TRBD1
cdr3_length: 15
j_call: TRBJ2-1
cdr3_aa: CASSLGQGSYNEQFF
cdr3_nt: TGTGCCAGCAGCTTAGGACAGGGGTCCTACAATGAGCAGTTCTTC

v_call: TRBV13
clone_size: once
d_call: TRBD2
cdr3_length: 17
j_call: TRBJ2-1
cdr3_aa: CASSLGTLAGDDNEQFF
cdr3_nt: TGTGCCAGCAGCTTAGGGACGTTAGCGGGGGATGACAATGAGCAGTTCTTC

v_call: TRBV4-3
clone_size: few
d_call: TRBD1
cdr3_length: 16
j_call: TRBJ2-1
cdr3_aa: CASSQVRDRGHNEQFF
cdr3_nt: TGCGCCAGCAGCCAAGTGAGGGACAGGGGGCACAATGAGCAGTTCTTC

v_call: TRBV5-4
clone_size: few
d_call: NA
cdr3_length: 13
j_call: TRBJ2-7
cdr3_aa: CASSLGLDYEQYF
cdr3_nt: TGTGCCAGCAGCTTGGGACTGGATTACGAGCAGTACTTC

v_call: TRBV5-4
clone_size: NA
d_call: NA
cdr3_length: 15
j_call: TRBJ1-1
cdr3_aa: CASSWSLGGGREAFF
cdr3_nt: TGTGCCAGCAGCTGGTCGTTGGGGGGCGGTAGGGAAGCTTTCTTT

v_call: TRBV30
clone_size: NA
d_call: NA
cdr3_length: 11
j_call: TRBJ2-7
cdr3_aa: CAWSLSVEQYF
cdr3_nt: TGTGCCTGGAGTCTTTCAGTCGAGCAGTACTTC

v_call: TRBV27
clone_size: NA
d_call: NA
cdr3_length: 14
j_call: TRBJ2-5
cdr3_aa: CASSLPGPQETQYF
cdr3_nt: TGTGCCAGCAGTCTCCCGGGACCGCAAGAGACCCAGTACTTC

v_call: TRBV6-4
clone_size: NA
d_call: TRBD2
cdr3_length: 18
j_call: TRBJ2-3
cdr3_aa: CASSYSPSLAGSTDTQYF
cdr3_nt: TGTGCCAGCAGTTACTCCCCTTCCCTAGCGGGGAGCACAGATACGCAGTATTTT

v_call: TRBV29-1
clone_size: few
d_call: NA
cdr3_length: 15
j_call: TRBJ1-2
cdr3_aa: CSVVSGTGPNYGYTF
cdr3_nt: TGCAGCGTAGTCTCCGGGACGGGCCCTAACTATGGCTACACCTTC

v_call: TRBV27
clone_size: once
d_call: NA
cdr3_length: 13
j_call: TRBJ2-7
cdr3_aa: CASSLGLTYEQYF
cdr3_nt: TGTGCCAGCAGTTTGGGCCTGACCTACGAGCAGTACTTC

v_call: TRBV30
clone_size: NA
d_call: NA
cdr3_length: 13
j_call: TRBJ2-2
cdr3_aa: CAKSGARSGELFF
cdr3_nt: TGTGCTAAATCGGGGGCGAGGTCCGGGGAGCTGTTTTTT

v_call: TRBV30
clone_size: NA
d_call: NA
cdr3_length: 14
j_call: TRBJ2-7
cdr3_aa: CAWSVVQGIEEQYF
cdr3_nt: TGTGCCTGGAGTGTAGTACAGGGCATAGAGGAGCAGTACTTC

v_call: TRBV9
clone_size: NA
d_call: NA
cdr3_length: 17
j_call: TRBJ1-2
cdr3_aa: CASSSRVGGFTIYGYTF
cdr3_nt: TGTGCCAGCAGCTCACGCGTAGGCGGATTTACGATCTATGGCTACACCTTC

v_call: TRBV30
clone_size: few
d_call: TRBD1
cdr3_length: 15
j_call: TRBJ2-7
cdr3_aa: CAWRGPPGQAYEQYF
cdr3_nt: TGTGCCTGGAGGGGACCTCCGGGACAGGCCTACGAGCAGTACTTC

v_call: TRBV13
clone_size: NA
d_call: TRBD1
cdr3_length: 14
j_call: TRBJ2-3
cdr3_aa: CASSFDRGPDTQYF
cdr3_nt: TGTGCCAGCAGCTTCGACAGGGGACCAGATACGCAGTATTTT